This record concerns one T cell receptor (beta chain) sequence. Its antigen remains unknown. The sample has other DNA sequences that encode this CDR3 too. Sequencing was performed with immunoSEQ multiplex PCR; in TCRdb, only in-frame clones are kept and a portion is missing. The sample has 100,000 to 150,000 clones; approximately 78% are singletons. The data originate from a study of radiation and T cells in renal cell carcinoma. For the study at large: Nephrectomy followed 15 Gy stereotactic body radiation by 4 weeks. Study conclusions and caveats: No pretreatment tumor biopsies were available for baseline clonotypes.

The V gene end was trimmed by 5 bases and the J gene end by 3 bases; junction bases not matched to a gene: 5. Germline V gene lookup returns CDR1 LNHDA and CDR2 SQIVND (reference sequence). The length of the CDR3 is 15 residues. Time point here: baseline pretreatment blood. Stated treatment: 15 Gy SBRT to primary tumor, nephrectomy 4 weeks later. The tumor was a clear cell renal cell carcinoma. This chain connects TRBV19 to TRBJ2-7, with 12 bases that match TRBD2. Here the sequenced sample was blood, taken from a patient whose treatment included radiotherapy and nephrectomy. This TCR was recovered from a woman aged 60-70 years with renal cell carcinoma. The CDR3 reads CASSGRTSGNYEQYF. The CDR3 DNA reads TGTGCCAGTAGTGGAAGGACTAGCGGGAACTACGAGCAGTACTTC.